A selection of T cell receptor beta chains follows, all from one sample in a study of T cell responses to AZD1222 COVID-19 vaccine. Assay: immunoSEQ multiplex PCR; the TCRdb copy retains only in-frame clones and omits some. The sample has 150,000 or so clones; roughly 94% are singletons. Here the sequenced sample was peripheral blood, taken 28 days after the second AZD1222 dose. The receptor source for this set is an adult who received the AZD1222 COVID-19 vaccine. Both conserved end residues are part of each CDR3. D genes are given only for firm matches. Not all rows give a size; the values are once, few, many and, for expanded clones, a class.

-,-,TRBJ2-5,TRBV12-3/TRBV12-4,CASSLSGRKTQYF,TGTGCCAGCAGTTTATCCGGCAGGAAGACCCAGTACTTC
-,-,TRBJ2-7,TRBV7-6,CARSSGVAYEQYF,TGTGCCAGGAGCTCGGGAGTAGCCTACGAGCAGTACTTC
-,-,TRBJ2-2,TRBV18,CASSQRTGPNTGELFF,TGTGCCAGCTCACAACGCACAGGACCGAACACCGGGGAGCTGTTTTTT
-,-,TRBJ1-4,TRBV29-1,CSAMGGSEKLFF,TGCAGCGCCATGGGGGGTTCAGAAAAACTGTTTTTT
-,TRBD2,TRBJ2-5,TRBV4-1,CASGDLAGGEETQYF,TGCGCCAGCGGGGATCTAGCGGGGGGGGAAGAGACCCAGTACTTC
-,-,TRBJ1-6,TRBV6-4,CASSEQLGSPLHF,TGTGCCAGCAGTGAACAGCTTGGGTCACCCCTCCACTTT
-,-,TRBJ1-2,TRBV6-5,CASSPGAGLDGYTF,TGTGCCAGCAGTCCAGGGGCGGGCCTAGATGGCTACACCTTC
-,-,TRBJ1-1,TRBV2,CASSDRPDQVNTEAFF,TGTGCCAGCAGTGACCGACCCGATCAGGTGAACACTGAAGCTTTCTTT
-,-,TRBJ1-3,TRBV5-1,CASSWTADSGNTIYF,TGCGCCAGCAGCTGGACAGCCGACTCTGGAAACACCATATATTTT
-,-,TRBJ2-3,TRBV4-1,CASSQVGVSDTQYF,TGCGCCAGCAGCCAAGTTGGCGTTTCAGATACGCAGTATTTT
once,-,TRBJ1-1,TRBV7-9,CASSPLAANEAFF,TGTGCCAGCAGCCCTCTGGCGGCTAATGAAGCTTTCTTT
-,-,TRBJ2-7,TRBV5-1,CASSTGTAYEQYF,TGCGCCAGCAGCACCGGGACTGCCTACGAGCAGTACTTC
-,-,TRBJ1-4,TRBV6-1,CASSEQVRGTNEKLFF,TGTGCCAGCAGTGAACAGGTCCGTGGAACTAATGAAAAACTGTTTTTT
-,TRBD1,TRBJ1-1,TRBV11-2,CASSFTGGRNTEAFF,TGTGCCAGCAGCTTTACAGGGGGCCGGAACACTGAAGCTTTCTTT
-,-,TRBJ1-2,TRBV19,CASSIRGPYGYTF,TGTGCCAGTAGTATTAGAGGGCCCTATGGCTACACCTTC
once,TRBD2,TRBJ2-1,TRBV19,CASSIFLGGGNEQFF,TGTGCCAGTAGTATTTTTCTAGGCGGGGGCAATGAGCAGTTCTTC
-,TRBD2,TRBJ2-5,TRBV7-9,CASSLGGKETQYF,TGTGCCAGCAGCTTGGGAGGGAAAGAGACCCAGTACTTC
-,TRBD1,TRBJ1-4,TRBV9,CASSPETGDNEKLFF,TGTGCCAGCAGCCCCGAGACAGGGGATAATGAAAAACTGTTTTTT
-,-,TRBJ1-4,TRBV2,CASNSRVDEKLFF,TGTGCCAGCAATAGTAGGGTAGATGAAAAACTGTTTTTT
few,-,TRBJ1-4,TRBV5-1,CASSVTSSTLATNEKLFF,TGCGCCAGCAGCGTGACATCCTCGACACTTGCAACTAATGAAAAACTGTTTTTT
-,-,TRBJ1-1,TRBV10-3,CAISVSAGALLTEAFF,TGTGCCATCAGTGTTTCCGCAGGGGCCCTGCTAACTGAAGCTTTCTTT
once,TRBD2,TRBJ2-3,TRBV6-1,CASSGLAGKKADTQYF,TGTGCCAGCAGTGGACTAGCGGGGAAGAAAGCAGATACGCAGTATTTT
-,-,TRBJ2-1,TRBV7-9,CASSFAQGFSYNEQFF,TGTGCCAGCAGCTTTGCGCAAGGTTTCTCCTACAATGAGCAGTTCTTC
-,-,TRBJ2-3,TRBV29-1,CSVERTGRADTQYF,TGCAGCGTTGAAAGGACAGGGAGGGCAGATACGCAGTATTTT
-,-,TRBJ1-2,TRBV28,CASMWGGYGYTF,TGTGCCAGCATGTGGGGGGGGTATGGCTACACCTTC
-,TRBD1,TRBJ1-2,TRBV4-2,CASRSTGTAYGYTF,TGTGCCAGCAGGTCAACCGGGACAGCTTATGGCTACACCTTC
-,-,TRBJ1-1,TRBV2,CARSARGTEAFF,TGTGCCCGGTCCGCCCGGGGCACTGAAGCTTTCTTT
-,-,TRBJ1-5,TRBV2,CASSGVYQPQHF,TGTGCCAGCAGTGGGGTCTATCAGCCCCAGCATTTT
-,TRBD1,TRBJ1-5,TRBV6-1,CASSELGTGGNQPQHF,TGTGCCAGCAGTGAATTGGGGACAGGGGGCAATCAGCCCCAGCATTTT
-,-,TRBJ1-1,TRBV7-9,CASSLEGALNTEAFF,TGTGCCAGCAGCTTAGAAGGGGCCTTGAACACTGAAGCTTTCTTT
-,TRBD1,TRBJ1-5,TRBV28,CASSFRDRGRRSQHF,TGTGCCAGCAGTTTTAGGGACAGGGGGAGAAGGTCCCAGCATTTT
-,-,TRBJ2-2,TRBV11-3,CASSKLSGELFF,TGTGCCAGCAGCAAGTTATCCGGGGAGCTGTTTTTT
-,-,TRBJ1-4,TRBV5-8,CASSLGPKLFF,TGTGCCAGCAGCTTGGGGCCAAAACTGTTTTTT
-,TRBD1,TRBJ1-5,TRBV7-3,CASSATGDQPQHF,TGTGCCAGCAGCGCCACAGGGGATCAGCCCCAGCATTTT
-,TRBD2,TRBJ2-1,TRBV5-1,CASHPPGRGNEQFF,TGCGCCAGCCACCCTCCCGGGAGGGGGAATGAGCAGTTCTTC
-,-,TRBJ2-7,TRBV5-1,CASSWDGRLGDEQYF,TGCGCCAGCAGCTGGGACGGACGCCTAGGCGACGAGCAGTACTTC
-,-,TRBJ1-2,TRBV5-1,CASSLADGYTF,TGCGCCAGCAGCTTGGCTGACGGCTACACCTTC
-,TRBD1,TRBJ2-2,TRBV7-9,CASSPQDRATGELFF,TGTGCCAGCAGCCCCCAGGACAGGGCCACCGGGGAGCTGTTTTTT
-,TRBD2,TRBJ2-2,TRBV11-3,CASSWRGANTGELFF,TGTGCCAGCAGCTGGCGGGGGGCGAACACCGGGGAGCTGTTTTTT
-,TRBD1,TRBJ1-1,TRBV11-2,CASSSNRGVHTEAFF,TGTGCCAGCAGCTCTAACAGGGGGGTACACACTGAAGCTTTCTTT
-,TRBD2,TRBJ2-3,TRBV19,CASSGTGTSAKQYF,TGTGCCAGTAGTGGCACCGGGACTAGCGCGAAGCAGTATTTT
-,-,TRBJ1-4,TRBV11-2,CASRSLIREKLFF,TGTGCCAGCAGATCCCTGATACGGGAAAAACTGTTTTTT
-,TRBD2,TRBJ2-5,TRBV11-3,CASSLGLAGKETQYF,TGTGCCAGCAGCCTGGGACTAGCGGGGAAAGAGACCCAGTACTTC
once,-,TRBJ2-5,TRBV27,CASNRVGETQYF,TGTGCCAGCAACAGGGTCGGTGAGACCCAGTACTTC
-,-,TRBJ1-5,TRBV7-2,CASSFTGSNQPQHF,TGTGCCAGCAGCTTCACAGGGAGCAATCAGCCCCAGCATTTT
-,TRBD1,TRBJ1-6,TRBV6-7,CASSFPLPGQGRNSPLHF,TGTGCCAGCAGTTTCCCTTTACCGGGACAGGGGAGAAATTCACCCCTCCACTTT
-,-,TRBJ1-2,TRBV12-3/TRBV12-4,CASRSLNYGYTF,TGTGCCAGCAGATCACTTAACTATGGCTACACCTTC
-,TRBD1,TRBJ1-5,TRBV6-5,CASSPDRESTQPQHF,TGTGCCAGCAGCCCCGACAGGGAAAGTACTCAGCCCCAGCATTTT
-,TRBD1,TRBJ1-5,TRBV6-5,CASSLGQGDQPQHF,TGTGCCAGCAGTTTGGGACAGGGTGATCAGCCCCAGCATTTT
-,-,TRBJ2-7,TRBV5-5,CASSLFGSSDEQYF,TGTGCCAGCAGCTTGTTCGGATCATCGGACGAGCAGTACTTC
-,TRBD1,TRBJ2-7,TRBV27,CASSLSGGGYEQYF,TGTGCCAGCAGTTTATCAGGGGGCGGATACGAGCAGTACTTC